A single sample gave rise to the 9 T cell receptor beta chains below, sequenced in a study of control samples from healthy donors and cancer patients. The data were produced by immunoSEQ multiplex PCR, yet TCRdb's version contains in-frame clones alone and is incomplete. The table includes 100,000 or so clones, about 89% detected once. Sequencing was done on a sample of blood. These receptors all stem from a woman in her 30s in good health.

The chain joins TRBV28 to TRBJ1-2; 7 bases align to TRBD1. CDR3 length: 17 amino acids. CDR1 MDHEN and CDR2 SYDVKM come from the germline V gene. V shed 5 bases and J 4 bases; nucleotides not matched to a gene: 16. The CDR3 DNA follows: TGTGCCAGCAGTCAGAACCTAGACAGGGTCTTTCGCTATGGCTACACCTTC. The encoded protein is CASSQNLDRVFRYGYTF.

CDR3 nucleotides: TGTGCCAGCAGTATGGTGGAGGGGTTCACTGAAGCTTTCTTT. Amino acids: CASSMVEGFTEAFF. V is TRBV27 and J is TRBJ1-1; the D gene is possibly TRBD1 (5 bases). Germline V gene sequence: CDR1 MNHEY, CDR2 SMNVEV (reference sequence). The CDR3 is 14 amino acids. The ends were cut back, 5 bases at V and 4 bases at J, with 14 bases in the middle.

The CDR3 region has the DNA TGTGCCAGCAGCTCCGATTTGGGCTCGACCAGGGAGCTGTTTTTT. This gives the protein CASSSDLGSTRELFF. The V gene is TRBV7-9, the J gene TRBJ2-2; D ambiguous. Trimming removed 4 bases at V and 9 bases at J, with 18 bases between. Germline V gives CDR1 SEHNR, CDR2 FQNEAQ (reference sequence). The CDR3 contains 15 residues.

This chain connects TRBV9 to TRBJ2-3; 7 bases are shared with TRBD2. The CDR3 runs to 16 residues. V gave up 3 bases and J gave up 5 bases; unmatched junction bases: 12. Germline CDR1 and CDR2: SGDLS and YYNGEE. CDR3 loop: CASSGGLGSNLDTQYF. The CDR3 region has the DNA TGTGCCAGCAGCGGAGGACTAGGGTCTAACCTAGATACGCAGTATTTT.

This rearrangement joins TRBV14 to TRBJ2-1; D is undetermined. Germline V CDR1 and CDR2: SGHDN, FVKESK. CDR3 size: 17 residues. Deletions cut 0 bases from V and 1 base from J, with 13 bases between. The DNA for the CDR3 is TGTGCCAGCAGCCAAGATAAGGGAACGCCTTCCTACAATGAGCAGTTCTTC. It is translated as CASSQDKGTPSYNEQFF.

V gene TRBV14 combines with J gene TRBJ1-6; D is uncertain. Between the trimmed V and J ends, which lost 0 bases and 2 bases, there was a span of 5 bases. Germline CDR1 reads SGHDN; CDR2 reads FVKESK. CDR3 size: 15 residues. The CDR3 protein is CASSQETAYNSPLHF. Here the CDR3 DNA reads TGTGCCAGCAGCCAAGAGACGGCCTATAATTCACCCCTCCACTTT.

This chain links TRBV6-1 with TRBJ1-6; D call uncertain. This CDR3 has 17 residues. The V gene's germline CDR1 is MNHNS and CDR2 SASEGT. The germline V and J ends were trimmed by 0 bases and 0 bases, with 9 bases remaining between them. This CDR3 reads CASSEAWYSSYNSPLHF. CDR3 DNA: TGTGCCAGCAGTGAAGCGTGGTACAGCTCCTATAATTCACCCCTCCACTTT.

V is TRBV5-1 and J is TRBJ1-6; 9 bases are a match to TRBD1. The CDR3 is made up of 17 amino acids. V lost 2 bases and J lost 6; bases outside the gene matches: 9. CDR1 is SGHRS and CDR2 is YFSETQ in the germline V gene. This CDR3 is CASSLYSVGQGNSPLHF. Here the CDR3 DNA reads TGCGCCAGCAGCTTATACTCCGTGGGACAGGGTAATTCACCCCTCCACTTT.

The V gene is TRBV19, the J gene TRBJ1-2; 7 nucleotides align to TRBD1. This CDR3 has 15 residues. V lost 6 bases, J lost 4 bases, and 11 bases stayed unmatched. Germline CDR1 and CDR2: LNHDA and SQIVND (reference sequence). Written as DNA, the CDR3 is TGTGCCAGTAGCGAAACAGGGGCAGGAGGCTATGGCTACACCTTC. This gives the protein CASSETGAGGYGYTF.